Following are 15 T cell receptor beta chains from one sample sequenced in a study of Ad26.COV2.S vaccination and SARS-CoV-2 variants. TCRdb keeps only in-frame clones here, not all; method: immunoSEQ multiplex PCR. The table lists a few hundred thousand clones, 87% of them singletons. As to treatment: some 20 received Ad26.COV2.S at low or high dose, single or two shots; about 5 received placebo; per-sample allocation not given. Sampling was performed 63 days after the first vaccine or placebo injection. Sequencing was performed on peripheral blood, taken in a trial of Ad26.COV2.S vaccine versus placebo. The origin of the receptors is a person aged 18-65 years who received the Ad26.COV2.S COVID-19 vaccine or a placebo.

The V call is TRBV6-2 or TRBV6-3, the J call TRBJ1-5; 9 bases map to TRBD1. CDR3 length equals 15 residues. Germline V gives CDR1 MNHEY, CDR2 SVGEGT. Trimming at V came to 7 bases and at J to 8 bases, leaving 12 bases not matched to a gene. This chain's CDR3 is CASTPGTGRIKPQHF. CDR3 in DNA: TGTGCCAGCACCCCCGGGACAGGGAGAATCAAGCCCCAGCATTTT.

The V gene is TRBV6-5, the J gene TRBJ2-7; D is possibly TRBD1 (6 bases). CDR1 is MNHEY, CDR2 SVGAGI, per germline. Trimming took off 4 bases at V and 6 bases at J, with 19 bases between the two ends. The CDR3 covers 15 residues. The CDR3 DNA reads TGTGCCAGCAGTTTCGCCGGGACAAGCTCCCTCGAGCAGTACTTC. This translates into CASSFAGTSSLEQYF.

The chain uses TRBV27 and TRBJ1-2, with D unclear. CDR1 is MNHEY, CDR2 SMNVEV, per germline (reference sequence). V was trimmed by 6 bases and J by 2 bases, leaving 22 bases between them. CDR3 length: 17 amino acids. CDR3 DNA sequence: TGTGCCAGCAGAGAAAAGGCCGTGGGTGGAGAAAACTATGGCTACACCTTC. This codes for CASREKAVGGENYGYTF.

This CDR3 is CASSIGTGAGSPLHF. Written as DNA, the CDR3 is TGTGCCAGTAGTATCGGGACAGGGGCCGGTTCACCCCTCCACTTT. The rearrangement uses TRBV19 and TRBJ1-6, with 10 bases identical to TRBD1. V was pared by 3 bases and J by 9 bases, with 5 bases of the junction left unmatched. The CDR3 length is 15 residues. Germline V gene lookup returns CDR1 LNHDA and CDR2 SQIVND (reference sequence).

V and J are TRBV9 and TRBJ2-1, with D possibly TRBD2 on 6 matching bases. This CDR3 contains 14 residues. The V and J ends lost 4 bases and 8 bases respectively, with 16 bases between them. The germline V gene encodes CDR1 SGDLS and CDR2 YYNGEE. The CDR3 loop is CASSPGVFNDEQFF. CDR3 sequence (DNA): TGTGCCAGCAGCCCGGGGGTCTTTAACGATGAGCAGTTCTTC.

The gene calls are TRBV19 and TRBJ1-5; D not certain. The CDR3 totals 14 residues. The germline V and J ends were trimmed by 2 bases and 3 bases, with 8 bases remaining between them. The germline gives CDR1 LNHDA, CDR2 SQIVND (reference sequence). The CDR3 DNA follows: TGTGCCAGTAGTATAAGGCGTAACAATCAGCCCCAGCATTTT. As protein: CASSIRRNNQPQHF.

The chain combines TRBV5-6 with TRBJ2-2; D unresolved. CDR1 SGHDT and CDR2 YYEEEE come from the germline V gene. V lost 4 bases and J 6 bases, leaving 10 bases between the germline ends. The CDR3 has 13 amino acids. CDR3 DNA: TGTGCCAGCAGCCAAGGTTCTCCCGGGGAGCTGTTTTTT. This sequence encodes CASSQGSPGELFF.

This rearrangement joins TRBV9 to TRBJ2-3, with 10 nucleotides matching TRBD2. CDR1 is SGDLS, CDR2 YYNGEE, per germline. This CDR3 spans 15 amino acids. The ends lost 4 bases at V and 4 bases at J; junction bases unmatched: 6. CDR3 coding DNA: TGTGCCAGCAGCATAAGCGGGGGGGCAGCAGATACGCAGTATTTT. It encodes CASSISGGAADTQYF.

This clone was detected only once. The DNA for the CDR3 is TGTGCCAGCAGCTTCAGACTAGCGGCGAACCAAGAGACCCAGTACTTC. Translation gives CASSFRLAANQETQYF. This chain connects TRBV11-1 to TRBJ2-5; TRBD2 agrees at 9 bases. The CDR3 consists of 16 residues. The V and J ends lost 3 bases and 0 bases, in that order; junction bases with no gene match: 5. Germline V gives CDR1 SGHAT, CDR2 FQDESV (reference sequence).

V and J are TRBV4-2 and TRBJ2-5; D could derive from TRBD1 or TRBD2 (6 bases each). Germline CDR1 reads LGHNA; CDR2 reads YNFKEQ. V was shortened by 0 bases and J by 5 bases, with 10 bases between the two germline ends. The CDR3 has 14 residues. The CDR3 DNA reads as TGTGCCAGCAGCCAAGATTGGAGGGGGGAGACCCAGTACTTC. Translated, it gives CASSQDWRGETQYF.

There are a few counts of this clone. The J gene is TRBJ2-5, the V gene TRBV11-3, with 8 bases aligning to TRBD1. Germline CDR1 is SGHNT and CDR2 is YENEEA. V was pared by 5 bases and J by 1 base, with 6 bases of the junction left unmatched. The CDR3 length is 15 residues. The CDR3 is CASSPGQGPQETQYF. In nucleotides, the CDR3 is TGTGCCAGCAGCCCAGGACAGGGTCCCCAAGAGACCCAGTACTTC.

The rearrangement links TRBV9 to TRBJ2-7, with 10 nucleotides matching TRBD1. This CDR3 region has 15 residues. With 3 bases clipped from V and 7 bases from J, the junction kept 10 bases outside the gene matches. CDR1 and CDR2 (germline): SGDLS, YYNGEE. CDR3 nucleotide sequence: TGTGCCAGCAGCGCTCCCGGGACAGGGGTGGAGGAGCAGTACTTC. This translates into CASSAPGTGVEEQYF.

This chain connects TRBV14 to TRBJ2-1; 10 bases align to TRBD2. The CDR3 runs 18 residues. Germline assignment: CDR1 SGHDN and CDR2 FVKESK. The trim removed 4 bases at V and 3 bases at J, leaving 12 bases unmatched. CDR3 amino acids: CASSPFFIAGGSYNEQFF. The CDR3 DNA is TGTGCCAGCAGCCCCTTCTTTATAGCGGGGGGAAGCTACAATGAGCAGTTCTTC. Full variable domain (outside the CDR3, taken from reference TRBV14 and TRBJ2-1): EAGVTQFPSHSVIEKGQTVTLRCDPISGHDNLYWYRRVMGKEIKFLLHFVKESKQDESGMPNNRFLAERTGGTYSTLKVQPAELEDSGVYFCASSPFFIAGGSYNEQFFGPGTRLTVL.

J is TRBJ2-3 and V is TRBV15, with 7 bases that match TRBD2. CDR1 LNHNV and CDR2 YYDKDF come from the germline V gene (reference sequence). The length of the CDR3 is 14 residues. The V gene end was trimmed by 5 bases and the J gene end by 3 bases; junction bases not matched to a gene: 5. CDR3 sequence reads: CATSLGGETDTQYF. As DNA, the CDR3 is TGTGCCACCAGCCTGGGGGGGGAGACAGATACGCAGTATTTT.

This chain uses TRBV6-2 or TRBV6-3 with TRBJ1-5; TRBD1 matches at 8 bases. After removal of 5 bases from V and 2 bases from J, the junction contained 8 bases not matched to a gene. Looked up from germline, CDR1 is MNHEY and CDR2 is SVGEGT. The CDR3 totals 16 residues. CDR3 sequence: CASSDDRGEGNQPQHF. The CDR3, as DNA: TGTGCCAGCAGTGACGACAGGGGCGAGGGCAATCAGCCCCAGCATTTT.